Detailed here is one T cell receptor beta chain. Its antigen remains unidentified. There are no base qualities to consult, and no much larger clone falls within one base. The CDR3, from cysteine to phenylalanine, totals 15 residues. Here the CDR3 DNA is all that survives: 45 bases in frame from base 1. Trimmed from V: 5 bases; trimmed from J: 5 bases; junction bases lacking a gene match: 9. The source of the sample is a study of T cells in Graves' hyperthyroidism and ophthalmopathy (dated by TCRdb to about 2019). With regard to the full study: Peripheral blood was collected at initial diagnosis, before any treatment. Prospective prediction of ophthalmopathy was tested in an independent validation cohort of approximately 19 hyperthyroidism patients and 17 patients who later progressed to ophthalmopathy. TCR V-J signatures able to tell the groups apart were searched for in a discovery cohort of 100 patients, of whom roughly 42 had Graves' ophthalmopathy and 57 had stable Graves' hyperthyroidism. TCR Vbeta CDR3 sequencing of 130 to 150 peripheral blood samples (43 ophthalmopathy, 75 hyperthyroidism and roughly 17 progressor patients) is reported in the paper. Thyroid tissue and blood T-cell repertoires from about six Graves' hyperthyroidism patients were also compared in the study. The 75 to 100 discovery patients were randomly divided into training and test sets at a 7:3 ratio. After sampling, hyperthyroidism patients received methimazole starting at 30 mg daily, and ophthalmopathy patients received high-dose intravenous methylprednisolone. Broad study findings and their caveats: Sample size was not statistically predetermined, and blinding of investigators to group allocation was not performed. Blood samples also contained most of the expanded thyroid clonotypes (frequency above 0.001), which suggests that blood repertoires may reflect thyroid immune responses. In validation, the model predicted progression to ophthalmopathy with roughly 70% sensitivity and 72% to 85% specificity, a median of about six months before onset. A 13 V-J signature model separated ophthalmopathy from stable hyperthyroidism, with just over 85% sensitivity and approximately 81% specificity in cross-validation and 80%/75% in testing.

Graves' hyperthyroidism was defined as stable when no progression to ophthalmopathy occurred over 18 months of follow-up. The hyperthyroidism patients were between 18 and 65 years old and newly diagnosed, with a disease duration of less than 2 months. Any patient with an uncontrolled infection, another autoimmune disease, pregnancy or lactation was excluded. Diagnoses were established on the basis of clinical symptoms, serum thyroxine and TRAb, thyroid ultrasound, and orbital computed tomography. PBMCs were isolated from 8 to 10 ml of fresh peripheral blood by Ficoll-Paque density gradient centrifugation. Trizol reagent was used to extract total RNA, and RNA quality was then checked on an Agilent 2100 Bioanalyzer. TCR beta CDR3 regions were amplified from RNA transcripts. For the first round of RT-PCR on the TCR CDR3, the HTBI primer set was used together with the Qiagen OneStep RT-PCR kit. A second multiplex PCR round built the libraries, followed by size selection and purification. Paired-end sequencing of the libraries was performed with 100 bp reads on an Illumina HiSeq2000. Processing in the source paper ran as follows. SOAPnuke was used to process the raw data, removing reads that contained adapters or uncalled bases, had a mean Phred below 15, or lacked an exact match to the constant primer or identifier. COPE v1.2.5 was used to merge high-quality paired reads, and clonotypes were defined as unique nucleotide sequences. Clonotypes were aligned to IMGT TRBV, TRBD and TRBJ reference segments using MiTCR v1.1. The analysis was restricted to V-J combinations with a frequency above 0.0001, which together covered over 99% of the repertoires. The TCS score was defined as F50 (clonal expansion) divided by E x V (chaos), with BLOSUM62-based TCRdist calculated between CDR3 peptides within each V-J. Welch's t-statistics and random forest reduced around 520 V-J features to 13, which were used in a naive Bayes classifier (R e1071). The Morisita-Horn index was used to measure how similar the thyroid and blood repertoires were. In-frame beta chains were kept once TCRdb had trimmed the public reads at Q25 with fastp and called clones with MiXCR. Rows are combined by CDR3 protein, so each entry shows the most common genes and DNA. TCRdb, not the original authors, processed these V and J calls. This sample lists roughly 800,000 distinct CDR3 sequences; about 38% were detected once. The ten largest clones add up to 7% to 10% of the sample.

The specimen was blood. Recombination joined TRBV12-3 or TRBV12-4 with TRBJ1-2, and TRBD1 matches 9 of the central bases. This clonotype was sampled from a man aged 18 to 30 with Graves' hyperthyroidism. The nucleotides read TGTGCCAGCAGTAACCCGGGACAGGGACCGTATGGCTACACCTTC. Its translation is CASSNPGQGPYGYTF.